These 27 T cell receptor beta chains were all obtained from the same sample, sequenced in a study of cytomegalovirus exposure and HLA in healthy donors. Researchers ran the PCR with 60 Vbeta and 13 Jbeta primers. Data came from immunoSEQ multiplex PCR; TCRdb stores just in-frame clones and leaves some out. The sample includes some 67,000 clones. Sequenced material: PBMCs. The receptors derive from a woman in her twenties or thirties in good health and CMV-seronegative.

The chain couples TRBV28 to TRBJ1-2, with 7 bases that match TRBD1. The CDR3 sequence is 16 residues long. Per germline, CDR1 MDHEN and CDR2 SYDVKM. V lost 5 bases, J lost 4 bases, and 13 bases stayed unmatched. Here the CDR3 reads CASSPTPAGQVYGYTF. CDR3 bases: TGTGCCAGCAGTCCAACTCCCGCTGGACAGGTCTATGGCTACACCTTC.

The chain uses TRBV5-3 and TRBJ2-1, with TRBD2 identical over 11 bases. TRBV5-3 is flagged as an ORF with uncertain function. V gave up 2 bases and J gave up 7 bases; unmatched junction bases: 5. The CDR3 covers 15 residues. This chain's CDR3 is CARSFYSGGENEQFF. CDR3 bases: TGTGCCAGAAGCTTCTATAGCGGGGGGGAGAATGAGCAGTTCTTC.

The chain carries TRBV27 and TRBJ2-1, with TRBD1 matching over 8 bases. V dropped 6 bases and J dropped 3; count of bases not matched to a gene: 1. CDR3 length equals 13 residues. CDR1 MNHEY and CDR2 SMNVEV come from the germline V gene (reference sequence). The CDR3 sequence: CASRTGDYNEQFF. The DNA of the CDR3 is TGTGCCAGCAGGACAGGGGACTACAATGAGCAGTTCTTC.

The rearrangement uses TRBV9 and TRBJ1-2; 11 bases map to TRBD1. The CDR3 is made up of 16 amino acids. Losses at the gene ends were 3 bases for V and 4 bases for J; bases not matched to a gene: 8. Germline CDR1 reads SGDLS; CDR2 reads YYNGEE. CDR3 loop: CASSARPGTGGYGYTF. The CDR3 region has the DNA TGTGCCAGCAGCGCCCGTCCCGGGACAGGGGGCTATGGCTACACCTTC.

This chain joins TRBV4-3 and TRBJ2-1; TRBD2 matches 9 bases. V shed 1 base and J 6 bases; nucleotides not matched to a gene: 4. This CDR3 is built from 15 residues. Germline V gives CDR1 LGHNA, CDR2 YSLEER. CDR3 protein: CASSQGAGGGNEQFF. The CDR3 DNA is TGCGCCAGCAGCCAAGGAGCGGGGGGTGGCAATGAGCAGTTCTTC.

The chain uses TRBV18 and TRBJ2-3; a weak D match, TRBD1 (6 bases). Germline V gene lookup returns CDR1 KGHSH and CDR2 LQKENI. There are 13 residues in the CDR3. Trimming removed 6 bases at V and 4 bases at J, with 11 bases between. In nucleotides, the CDR3 is TGTGCCAGCTCTCCGACAGGTCCAGATACGCAGTATTTT. Amino acids: CASSPTGPDTQYF. Supplemented by reference TRBV18 and TRBJ2-3, the full variable domain reads NAGVMQNPRHLVRRRGQEARLRCSPMKGHSHVYWYRQLPEEGLKFMVYLQKENIIDESGMPKERFSAEFPKEGPSILRIQQVVRGDSAAYFCASSPTGPDTQYFGPGTRLTVL.

The V call is TRBV4-2, the J call TRBJ1-5, with D hard to call. Per germline, CDR1 LGHNA and CDR2 YNFKEQ. This CDR3 has 17 amino acids. V lost 0 bases, J lost 0 bases, and 12 bases lay in between. CDR3 DNA sequence: TGTGCCAGCAGCCAAGAAGTTGGCCCTTATAGCAATCAGCCCCAGCATTTT. It translates to CASSQEVGPYSNQPQHF.

The chain couples TRBV7-2 to TRBJ2-7, with a tentative D call TRBD2 (5 bases). Trimming cost V 1 base and J 4 bases, with 5 bases left between them. The CDR3 spans 12 residues. The germline V gene encodes CDR1 SGHTA and CDR2 FQGNSA. As DNA, the CDR3 is TGTGCCAGCAGCTTAGTAGCGTACGAGCAGTACTTC. Protein sequence: CASSLVAYEQYF.

About this clone itself: The same CDR3 also results from other DNA sequences found in this sample. The DNA for the CDR3 is TGTGCCAGCTTGGGCGTGCAGCAGAACACTGAAGCTTTCTTT. As protein: CASLGVQQNTEAFF. The rearrangement joins TRBV7-9 to TRBJ1-1; no firm D call. The germline gives CDR1 SEHNR, CDR2 FQNEAQ (reference sequence). The CDR3 consists of 14 residues. Trimming took 8 bases from V and 1 from J, leaving 14 bases between them.

The CDR3 here is CSVVEPTKNIQYF. The CDR3 DNA sequence: TGCAGCGTTGTAGAACCTACCAAAAACATTCAGTACTTC. J is TRBJ2-4 and V is TRBV29-1, with no clear D. The CDR3 sequence is 13 residues long. V lost 4 bases, J lost 2 bases, and 9 bases lay in between. Germline assignment: CDR1 SQVTM and CDR2 ANQGSEA.

The chain is built from TRBV11-2 and TRBJ1-4; 9 positions match TRBD1. Germline V gives CDR1 SGHAT, CDR2 FQNNGV. V lost 3 bases to trimming and J lost 6 bases; unmatched junction nucleotides: 5. The CDR3 spans 15 residues. CDR3 DNA sequence: TGTGCCAGCAGCTTTACAGGGGGCTCGGATGAAAAACTGTTTTTT. This encodes CASSFTGGSDEKLFF.

V usage is TRBV29-1 and J usage is TRBJ1-1; possibly TRBD1 for D (5 bases). This CDR3 is built from 13 residues. Germline assignment: CDR1 SQVTM and CDR2 ANQGSEA. V was shortened by 2 bases and J by 1 base, with 8 bases between the two germline ends. Written as DNA, the CDR3 is TGCAGCGTTGAAAGGACAAAGAACACTGAAGCTTTCTTT. This translates into CSVERTKNTEAFF.

This chain links TRBV19 with TRBJ1-2, with a weak D call TRBD1 (6 bases). The CDR3 totals 17 residues. CDR1 is LNHDA and CDR2 is SQIVND in the germline V gene (reference sequence). V lost 5 bases, J lost 0 bases, and 19 bases lay in between. CDR3 DNA sequence: TGTGCCAGTAGTCCTCCCACCACAGGGATATCTAACTATGGCTACACCTTC. Protein: CASSPPTTGISNYGYTF.

This chain uses TRBV7-9 with TRBJ2-7; weak D call: TRBD1 (7 bases). The length of the CDR3 is 14 residues. Trimming cost V 3 bases and J 3 bases, with 12 bases left between them. CDR1 is SEHNR and CDR2 is FQNEAQ in the germline V gene (reference sequence). The DNA for the CDR3 is TGTGCCAGCAGCTTCGCAGGGGGGTTCTACGAGCAGTACTTC. Its translation is CASSFAGGFYEQYF.

CDR3 in DNA: TGTGCCAGCAGTTACTTTGAGGGGGCCGAGCAGTACTTC. It encodes CASSYFEGAEQYF. The chain carries TRBV6-5 and TRBJ2-7, with 7 bases matching TRBD1. This CDR3 has 13 amino acids. CDR1 is MNHEY and CDR2 is SVGAGI in the germline V gene. The trim removed 1 base at V and 6 bases at J, leaving 3 bases unmatched.

V gene TRBV7-6 combines with J gene TRBJ2-7; 7 bases match TRBD2. Germline assignment: CDR1 SGHVS and CDR2 FNYEAQ. The CDR3 has 16 residues. J lost 2 bases, V lost 1 base, and 8 bases had no gene match. The CDR3 sequence is CASSLVWGEGPYEQYF. CDR3 sequence (DNA): TGTGCCAGCAGCTTAGTGTGGGGGGAGGGCCCCTACGAGCAGTACTTC.

V is TRBV28 and J is TRBJ1-1; D is perhaps TRBD1 (6 bases). The CDR3 is 14 amino acids. Germline V gene lookup returns CDR1 MDHEN and CDR2 SYDVKM. Trimming took off 6 bases at V and 2 bases at J, with 13 bases between the two ends. The CDR3 region is CASRLTGDNTEAFF. CDR3 bases: TGTGCCAGCAGGCTGACAGGAGATAACACTGAAGCTTTCTTT.

CDR3 in amino acids: CASSSWSGGDTQYF. The CDR3 DNA sequence: TGTGCCAGCAGCTCGTGGTCGGGAGGAGATACGCAGTATTTT. This chain uses TRBV14 with TRBJ2-3, with TRBD2 matching over 7 bases. The CDR3 length is 14 residues. Trimming removed 5 bases from V and 5 bases from J; junction bases left unmatched: 7. The V gene's germline CDR1 is SGHDN and CDR2 FVKESK.

The V and J genes are TRBV7-6 and TRBJ2-1, with 8 bases matching TRBD2. Per the germline V gene, CDR1 is SGHVS and CDR2 is FNYEAQ. This CDR3 comprises 15 residues. Losses at the gene ends were 2 bases for V and 8 bases for J; bases not matched to a gene: 8. In DNA form, the CDR3 reads TGTGCCAGCAGCTTAAGGGGACTAGGGGGGGATGAGCAGTTCTTC. It specifies CASSLRGLGGDEQFF.

The chain has TRBV27 and TRBJ2-7; D perhaps matches TRBD1 (6 bases). The CDR3 consists of 16 residues. In germline, CDR1 is MNHEY, CDR2 SMNVEV (reference sequence). Trimming stripped 0 bases from V and 4 bases from J, with 16 bases between. The CDR3 sequence is CASSLSLRGRGYEQYF. CDR3 coding DNA: TGTGCCAGCAGTTTATCCCTCAGAGGCAGGGGATACGAGCAGTACTTC.

This chain links TRBV7-3 with TRBJ2-5; TRBD2 agrees at 8 bases. The CDR3 loop spans 14 amino acids. CDR1 SGHTA and CDR2 FQGTGA come from the germline V gene. The ends lost 4 bases at V and 3 bases at J; junction bases unmatched: 4. As DNA, the CDR3 is TGTGCCAGCAGCTCCGGGACTAGTAAAGAGACCCAGTACTTC. Its translation: CASSSGTSKETQYF.

The V gene is TRBV6-1, the J gene TRBJ2-7, with 7 bases aligning to TRBD2. V lost 2 bases, J lost 3 bases, and 7 bases stayed unmatched. This CDR3 has 15 residues. Germline V gives CDR1 MNHNS, CDR2 SASEGT. The CDR3: CASSEFRGRIYEQYF. The CDR3 DNA follows: TGTGCCAGCAGTGAATTTCGCGGGAGAATCTACGAGCAGTACTTC.

V gene TRBV19 combines with J gene TRBJ2-7; 9 bases fit TRBD1. The CDR3 extends over 15 amino acids. The junction had 8 bases not matched to a gene; V was cut back by 5 bases and J by 3 bases. Germline values: CDR1 LNHDA, CDR2 SQIVND (reference sequence). The CDR3 protein is CASSYAGQGSYEQYF. DNA of the CDR3: TGTGCCAGTAGTTACGCAGGACAGGGGAGCTACGAGCAGTACTTC.

The V and J genes are TRBV6-5 and TRBJ2-3; D perhaps matches TRBD1 (5 bases). The length of the CDR3 is 14 residues. The germline gives CDR1 MNHEY, CDR2 SVGAGI. V dropped 4 bases and J dropped 2 bases, with 10 bases sitting between them. CDR3 DNA: TGTGCCAGCAGTTTTGACAGTTACACAGATACGCAGTATTTT. This codes for CASSFDSYTDTQYF.

The chain employs TRBV18 and TRBJ1-3; D is possibly TRBD1 (6 bases). Trimming took off 3 bases at V and 0 bases at J, with 12 bases between the two ends. The germline gives CDR1 KGHSH, CDR2 LQKENI. CDR3 length equals 16 residues. In nucleotides, the CDR3 is TGTGCCAGCTCACCGGGGGCACCTAGCTCTGGAAACACCATATATTTT. Its protein is CASSPGAPSSGNTIYF.

The chain uses TRBV10-3 and TRBJ2-7; 9 nucleotides align to TRBD1. Trimming removed 6 bases from V and 4 bases from J; junction bases left unmatched: 4. Germline V gives CDR1 ENHRY, CDR2 SYGVKD. The CDR3 totals 13 residues. The DNA for the CDR3 is TGTGCCATCAGGGGGACAGGGCAATACGAGCAGTACTTC. This sequence encodes CAIRGTGQYEQYF.

V usage is TRBV5-4 and J usage is TRBJ2-2; D perhaps matches TRBD2 (5 bases). The V and J ends lost 3 bases and 0 bases respectively, with 12 bases between them. Germline CDR1 SGHNT, CDR2 YYREEE (reference sequence). The CDR3 contains 16 residues. The CDR3 DNA sequence: TGTGCCAGCAGCTCAACGGGAATAGCGAACACCGGGGAGCTGTTTTTT. Amino acids: CASSSTGIANTGELFF.